This record covers a single T cell receptor beta chain. The clone's antigen remains unknown. No much larger clone is present one base from it, and per-base qualities are unavailable. The data were taken from a study of blood T cell repertoires in COVID-19 (dated by TCRdb to about 2020). The study in broad terms: The collaborator samples originated in the United States, Italy and Spain and spanned the acute and convalescent phases of COVID-19. Deeply sampled blood TCRbeta repertoires from subjects exposed to, actively infected with, or recovered from COVID-19 were included in the dataset. The repertoires were made available in a free public database intended to serve as a resource for research on the immune response to SARS-CoV-2. Where available, HLA class I and class II types were taken from metadata supplied by the sample provider and were not determined by assay-based typing. The sample metadata nearly always contained a de-identified subject ID, COVID-19 status, age in years and sex. The material from the prospective study consisted of cDNA or gDNA derived from T cells, B-cell-depleted T cells, or PBMCs. Samples were obtained from the ongoing ImmuneRACE study (first 160 participants) and from about 1,300 subjects provided by 6 global collaborators.

TCRbeta CDR3 regions were amplified from genomic DNA by means of the immunoSEQ Assay, a bias-controlled multiplex PCR. The source study handled its data this way. Within the assay, amplification of reference gene primers was used to estimate how many nucleated cells each sample contained. To quantify the absolute abundance of each unique TCRbeta CDR3 rearrangement, sequence reads were collapsed and filtered. For each sample, productive Simpson clonality was calculated as the square root of Simpson's diversity index over productive rearrangements. TCRdb limited this immuneACCESS table to in-frame rearrangements with V and J called. A share of clones is missing; checked studies link under half to unresolved V genes, and the rest is unexplained. That table is the source of V, J and clone size, and D and trimming were worked out from the DNA. For this sample the table gives 150,000 to 200,000 clones, of which around 74% were detected only once. Approximately 2.8% of the sample comes from the top ten.

Beyond this particular receptor, the publication reports: The quantity of clinical and demographic metadata differed by source and by participant and was supplied without curation.

The collaborating institutions used their own protocols to collect whole blood in K2EDTA tubes. For TCRbeta analysis, collaborators shipped samples as frozen whole blood, isolated PBMCs, or DNA extracted from either of those sample types. Specimen: peripheral blood. The clonotype was recovered from an older man with acute or convalescent COVID-19.

CDR3 region: CASSSISMDRGGEAFF. The DNA sequence is as follows: TGTGCCAGCAGCTCTATCTCAATGGACAGGGGAGGTGAAGCTTTCTTT. Here the chain combines TRBV7-2 and TRBJ1-1, with 9 bases matching TRBD1. The CDR3, from cysteine to phenylalanine, totals 16 residues. Only CDR3 DNA remains: 48 bases, in frame from the first base. V loses 4 bases at its end and J loses 7 bases; junction bases beyond the gene matches: 13. The germline V gene provides CDR1 SGHTA and CDR2 FQGNSA.